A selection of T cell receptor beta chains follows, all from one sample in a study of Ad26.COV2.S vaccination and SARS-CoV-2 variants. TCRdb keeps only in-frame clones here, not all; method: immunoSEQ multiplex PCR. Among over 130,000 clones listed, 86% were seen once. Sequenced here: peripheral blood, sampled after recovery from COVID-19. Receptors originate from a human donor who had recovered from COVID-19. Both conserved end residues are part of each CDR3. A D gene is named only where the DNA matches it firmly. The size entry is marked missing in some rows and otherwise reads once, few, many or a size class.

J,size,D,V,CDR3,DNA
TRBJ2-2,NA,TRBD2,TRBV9,CASSVRGDGVTGELFF,TGTGCCAGCAGCGTGCGGGGGGACGGGGTAACCGGGGAGCTGTTTTTT
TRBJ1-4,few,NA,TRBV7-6,CASSSEGLFNEKLFF,TGTGCCAGCAGCTCGGAGGGACTGTTTAATGAAAAACTGTTTTTT
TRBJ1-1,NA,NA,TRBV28,CASSSRSFRAPPNTEAFF,TGTGCCAGCAGTTCCCGTTCATTCAGGGCCCCACCGAACACTGAAGCTTTCTTT
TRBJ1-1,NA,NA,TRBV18,CASSQGWNTEAFF,TGTGCCAGCTCACAAGGTTGGAACACTGAAGCTTTCTTT
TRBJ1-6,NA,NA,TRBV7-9,CASSSSNSPLHF,TGTGCCAGCAGCTCATCGAATTCACCCCTCCACTTT
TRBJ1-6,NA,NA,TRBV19,CASKGKAGGNSPLHF,TGTGCCAGTAAGGGAAAAGCAGGCGGGAATTCACCCCTCCACTTT
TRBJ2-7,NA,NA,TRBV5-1,CASSPRGFSYEQYF,TGCGCCAGCAGCCCCCGGGGCTTCTCCTACGAGCAGTACTTC
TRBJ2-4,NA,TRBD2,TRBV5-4,CASSWEGAKNIQYF,TGTGCCAGCAGCTGGGAGGGAGCCAAAAACATTCAGTACTTC
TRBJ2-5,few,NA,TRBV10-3,CAIGGEGGAKTQYF,TGTGCCATCGGGGGGGAGGGGGGGGCGAAGACCCAGTACTTC
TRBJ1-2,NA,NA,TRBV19,CATVGTNYGYTF,TGTGCCACCGTAGGAACTAACTATGGCTACACCTTC
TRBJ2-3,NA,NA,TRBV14,CASSQEIGGETDTQYF,TGTGCCAGCAGCCAAGAGATAGGCGGGGAAACAGATACGCAGTATTTT
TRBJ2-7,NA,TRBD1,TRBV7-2,CASSFDRGLYEQYF,TGTGCCAGCAGCTTCGACAGGGGGCTTTACGAGCAGTACTTC
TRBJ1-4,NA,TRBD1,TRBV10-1,CASSPGQGVANEKLFF,TGCGCCAGCTCGCCAGGACAGGGGGTAGCTAATGAAAAACTGTTTTTT
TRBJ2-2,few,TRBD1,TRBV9,CASSGKGTVDTGELFF,TGTGCCAGCAGTGGGAAGGGGACAGTAGACACCGGGGAGCTGTTTTTT
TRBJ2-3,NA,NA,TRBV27,CASSLTTSTDTQYF,TGTGCCAGCAGTTTAACCACTAGCACAGATACGCAGTATTTT
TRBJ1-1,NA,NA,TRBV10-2,CASGLAGGTEAFF,TGCGCCAGCGGACTTGCGGGAGGCACTGAAGCTTTCTTT
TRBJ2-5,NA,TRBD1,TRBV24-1,CATSDSTGGQETQYF,TGTGCCACCAGTGATTCGACAGGGGGCCAAGAGACCCAGTACTTC
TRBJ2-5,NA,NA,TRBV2,CASSEPPGETQYF,TGTGCCAGCAGTGAACCTCCCGGAGAGACCCAGTACTTC
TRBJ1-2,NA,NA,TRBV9,CASSPRGGDGYTF,TGTGCCAGCAGCCCACGGGGGGGGGACGGCTACACCTTC
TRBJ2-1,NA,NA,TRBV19,CASSIGGIERDEQFF,TGTGCCAGTAGTATCGGGGGAATTGAACGGGATGAGCAGTTCTTC
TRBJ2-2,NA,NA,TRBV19,CASWGGVEQGYTGELFF,TGTGCCAGTTGGGGTGGGGTAGAGCAGGGCTACACCGGGGAGCTGTTTTTT
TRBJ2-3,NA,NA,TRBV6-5,CASNLIGADTQYF,TGTGCCAGCAATTTAATAGGCGCAGATACGCAGTATTTT
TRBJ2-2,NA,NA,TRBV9,CASSVRWAGELFF,TGTGCCAGCAGCGTACGTTGGGCCGGGGAGCTGTTTTTT
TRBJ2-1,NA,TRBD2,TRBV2,CASTSSGGILSYNEQFF,TGTGCCAGCACTTCGAGCGGGGGGATTCTCTCCTACAATGAGCAGTTCTTC